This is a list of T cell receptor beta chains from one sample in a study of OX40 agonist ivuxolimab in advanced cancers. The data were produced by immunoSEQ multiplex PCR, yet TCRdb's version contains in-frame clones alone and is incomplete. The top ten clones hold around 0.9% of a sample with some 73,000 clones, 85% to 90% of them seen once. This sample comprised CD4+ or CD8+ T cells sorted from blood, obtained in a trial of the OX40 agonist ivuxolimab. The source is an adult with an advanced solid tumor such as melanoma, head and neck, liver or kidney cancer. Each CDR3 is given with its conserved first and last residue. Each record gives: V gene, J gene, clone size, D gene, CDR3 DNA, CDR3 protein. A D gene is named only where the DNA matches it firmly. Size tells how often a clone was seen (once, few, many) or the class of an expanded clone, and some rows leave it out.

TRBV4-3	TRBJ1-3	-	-	TGCGCCAGCAGCCAAGGCGCCTCTGGAAACACCATATATTTT	CASSQGASGNTIYF
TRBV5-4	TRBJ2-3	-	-	TGTGCCAGCAGCTTGCACGGGGCGAAAGATACGCAGTATTTT	CASSLHGAKDTQYF
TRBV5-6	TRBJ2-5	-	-	TGTGCCAGCAGACCGGTGGGGCAAGAGACCCAGTACTTC	CASRPVGQETQYF
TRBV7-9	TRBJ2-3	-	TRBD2	TGTGCCAGCAGCTTAGGTTGGACTAGCGGCAGCACAGATACGCAGTATTTT	CASSLGWTSGSTDTQYF
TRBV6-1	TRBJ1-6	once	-	TGTGCCACCGGAGGGGAGATTTCTCATAATTCACCCCTCCACTTT	CATGGEISHNSPLHF
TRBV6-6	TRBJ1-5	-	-	TGTGCCAGCAGCCGTAGTCCCCTCGATAGCAATCAGCCCCAGCATTTT	CASSRSPLDSNQPQHF
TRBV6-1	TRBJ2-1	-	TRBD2	TGTGCCAGCAGTCTCCCCCGGGAGGGTAATGAGCAGTTCTTC	CASSLPREGNEQFF
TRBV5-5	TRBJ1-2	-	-	TGTGCCAGCAGATCGGACAGTAGGGGCTACACCTTC	CASRSDSRGYTF
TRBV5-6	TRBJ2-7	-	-	TGTGCCAGCAGCTTGGACAAATACGAGCAGTACTTC	CASSLDKYEQYF
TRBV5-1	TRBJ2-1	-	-	TGCGCCAGCAGCTTGGGTCGGCGGGGCCCCAACAATGAGCAGTTCTTC	CASSLGRRGPNNEQFF
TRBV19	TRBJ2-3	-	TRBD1	TGTGCCAGTACCGCGGACAGGGGTAGCGCAGATACGCAGTATTTT	CASTADRGSADTQYF
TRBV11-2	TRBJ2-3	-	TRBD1	TGTGCCAGCAGCTACGGACAGGCGGGCGCAGATACGCAGTATTTT	CASSYGQAGADTQYF
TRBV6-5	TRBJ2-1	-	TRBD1	TGTGCCAGCAGTTACGACAGGGGATACAATGAGCAGTTCTTC	CASSYDRGYNEQFF
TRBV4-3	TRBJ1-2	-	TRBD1	TGCGCCAGCAGCCAAGATCAGATACAGGGGGAGGGCTACACCTTC	CASSQDQIQGEGYTF
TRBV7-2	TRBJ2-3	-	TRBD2	TGTGCCAGCAGCCGAGTCCCGGGACTAGCGGGTCCAGATACGCAGTATTTT	CASSRVPGLAGPDTQYF
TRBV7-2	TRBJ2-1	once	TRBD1	TGTGCCAGCAGCTTACAGGGGGCGGCCAATGAGCAGTTCTTC	CASSLQGAANEQFF
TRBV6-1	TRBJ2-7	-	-	TGTGCCAGCAGCAGATCCGCCCGGAGGGCAAGCGAGCAGTACTTC	CASSRSARRASEQYF
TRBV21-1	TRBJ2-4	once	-	TGTGCCAGCAGCAACGATCGGCCGCTAGCGGGGGTAGCCAAAAACATTCAGTACTTC	CASSNDRPLAGVAKNIQYF
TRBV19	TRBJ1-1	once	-	TGTGCCAGTAGTTTCTCGGAGAACACTGAAGCTTTCTTT	CASSFSENTEAFF
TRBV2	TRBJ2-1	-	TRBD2	TGTGCCAGCAGTCCGGGACTAGCGGACTACAATGAGCAGTTCTTC	CASSPGLADYNEQFF
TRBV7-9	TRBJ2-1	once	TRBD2	TGTGCCAGCAGCCAAGGACTAGCGGGACGCTCCTACAATGAGCAGTTCTTC	CASSQGLAGRSYNEQFF
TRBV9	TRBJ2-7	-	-	TGTGCCAGCAGCGTAGGACTGGGCGGGTTAGAGCAGTACTTC	CASSVGLGGLEQYF
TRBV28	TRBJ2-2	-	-	TGTGCCAGCAGTTACCCCCCGGGAAGGATAAACACCGGGGAGCTGTTTTTT	CASSYPPGRINTGELFF
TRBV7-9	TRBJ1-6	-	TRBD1	TGTGCCAGCAGCCTCAAGACAGGGTTTTCCTCTCATTCACCCCTCCACTTT	CASSLKTGFSSHSPLHF
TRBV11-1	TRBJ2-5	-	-	TGTGCCAGCAGCTTTACAGCCTGGGGGGAGACCCAGTACTTC	CASSFTAWGETQYF
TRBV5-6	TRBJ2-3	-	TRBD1	TGTGCCAGCAGCCCCGGACAGGCGAACACAGATACGCAGTATTTT	CASSPGQANTDTQYF
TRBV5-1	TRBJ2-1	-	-	TGCGCCAGCAGCCCCAACACCGTCTCCTACAATGAGCAGTTCTTC	CASSPNTVSYNEQFF
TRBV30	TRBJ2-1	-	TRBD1	TGTGCCTGGAGCCAGGGGGACAGGACGGTGGATGAGCAGTTCTTC	CAWSQGDRTVDEQFF
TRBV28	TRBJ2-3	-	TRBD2	TGTGCCAGCACCAACAGCGGGGGATACACAGATACGCAGTATTTT	CASTNSGGYTDTQYF
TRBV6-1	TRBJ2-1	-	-	TGTGCCATCCAGGCCAGGGGCTCTTACAATGAGCAGTTCTTC	CAIQARGSYNEQFF
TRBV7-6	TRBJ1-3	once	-	TGTGCCAGCAGCCCCAGAGGGGACAAGAGCTCTGGAAACACCATATATTTT	CASSPRGDKSSGNTIYF
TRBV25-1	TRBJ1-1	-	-	TGTGCCAGCAGCTCCACGACAGCGCACTTGAATGAAGCTTTCTTT	CASSSTTAHLNEAFF
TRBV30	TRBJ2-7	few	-	TGTGCCTGGAGTGTCGTTGGGAACTACGAGCAGTACTTC	CAWSVVGNYEQYF
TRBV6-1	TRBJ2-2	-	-	TGTGCCAGCATGGGGGGTTCCAACACCGGGGAGCTGTTTTTT	CASMGGSNTGELFF
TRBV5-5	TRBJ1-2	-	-	TGTGCCAGCAGCTTGGCCGTGACCGGGGGACTCTACTATGGCTACACCTTC	CASSLAVTGGLYYGYTF
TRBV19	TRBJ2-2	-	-	TGTGCCAGTAGTATGGGGTACTTCCCCGGGGAGCTGTTTTTT	CASSMGYFPGELFF
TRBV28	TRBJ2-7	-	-	TGTGCCAGCAGCCGCCGACAGGGACTCTACGAGCAGTACTTC	CASSRRQGLYEQYF
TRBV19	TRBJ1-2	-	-	TGTGCCAGTAGTACCCTGACAGGAACCTATGGCTACACCTTC	CASSTLTGTYGYTF
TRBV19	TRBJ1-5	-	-	TGTGCCAGTAGTATAGATCGAGCGTCCGGGACTGGAATCAATCAGCCCCAGCATTTT	CASSIDRASGTGINQPQHF
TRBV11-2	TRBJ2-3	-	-	TGTGCCAGCAGCTTACGGGGGACTGGCCGTATGGATACGCAGTATTTT	CASSLRGTGRMDTQYF
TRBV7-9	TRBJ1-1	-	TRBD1	TGTGCCAGCAGCTTAGCGGACAGGAGGAACACTGAAGCTTTCTTT	CASSLADRRNTEAFF
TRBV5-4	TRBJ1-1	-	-	TGTGCCAGCAGCTCAGACCCCCGGGACAACACTGAAGCTTTCTTT	CASSSDPRDNTEAFF
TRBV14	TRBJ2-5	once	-	TGTGCCAGCAGCCGTCAAGAGACCCAGTACTTC	CASSRQETQYF
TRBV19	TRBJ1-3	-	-	TGTGCCAGTAGTATAAAGGGGAACTCTGGAAACACCATATATTTT	CASSIKGNSGNTIYF
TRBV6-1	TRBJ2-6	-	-	TGTGCCACCGACAGCAGCTCTGGGGCCAACGTCCTGACTTTC	CATDSSSGANVLTF
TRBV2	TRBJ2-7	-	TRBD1	TGTGCCAGCAGTACAAGCTGGACAGGGAATTACGAGCAGTACTTC	CASSTSWTGNYEQYF
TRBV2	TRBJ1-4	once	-	TGTGCCAGCAGTTATCAGAGGGGAGGGGAAAAACTGTTTTTT	CASSYQRGGEKLFF
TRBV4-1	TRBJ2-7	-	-	TGCGCCAGCAGCCAAATATACCCCCTGTGGCAGTACTTC	CASSQIYPLWQYF
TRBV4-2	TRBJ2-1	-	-	TGTGCCAGCAGCCGTATGGGGACTCCGGGTGGCAATGAGCAGTTCTTC	CASSRMGTPGGNEQFF